What follows are 18 T cell receptor beta chains derived from one specimen sequenced in a study of memory CD4+ T cells and cytomegalovirus serostatus. The sort gate was single viable CD3+CD4+CD8-CD45RO+ cells for memory CD4+ T cells. The table came from immunoSEQ multiplex PCR; TCRdb's copy has only in-frame clones and leaves some out. Of tens of thousands of clones in the sample, 75% to 80% are singletons; the top ten hold 0.88%. Sequenced sample: memory CD4+ T cells from blood. The receptor set was obtained from an adult in good health and CMV-seronegative.

The CDR3 loop is CASVDFPGYTF. Here the CDR3 DNA reads TGTGCCAGCGTTGACTTCCCGGGCTACACCTTC. The rearrangement uses TRBV2 and TRBJ1-2; D is unresolved. The CDR3 consists of 11 residues. Germline-derived CDR1 and CDR2 are SNHLY and FYNNEI. V was shortened by 8 bases and J by 8 bases, with 12 bases between the two germline ends.

This clone was picked up one time. V is TRBV2 and J is TRBJ1-4; possibly TRBD1 for D (6 bases). The CDR3 has 14 amino acids. Deletions cut 5 bases from V and 4 bases from J, with 11 bases between. Germline V lookup: CDR1 SNHLY, CDR2 FYNNEI. CDR3 sequence: CASSKGVLNEKLFF. The CDR3 coding sequence is TGTGCCAGCAGTAAGGGGGTCCTTAATGAAAAACTGTTTTTT.

The J gene is TRBJ1-3, the V gene TRBV30; D may be TRBD1 (6 bases). From germline, CDR1 is GTSNPN and CDR2 SVGIG (reference sequence). Trimming left V 1 base short and J 3 bases short, with 16 bases between. The CDR3 extends over 16 amino acids. Written as DNA, the CDR3 is TGTGCCTGGAGTGGAACAGGGTCTCCCTTTGGAAACACCATATATTTT. Translating gives CAWSGTGSPFGNTIYF.

This clone appeared a single time. This chain connects TRBV19 to TRBJ1-5, with TRBD1 matching over 9 bases. Per germline, CDR1 LNHDA and CDR2 SQIVND (reference sequence). The junction had 14 bases not matched to a gene; V was cut back by 5 bases and J by 6 bases. The CDR3 runs to 17 residues. In DNA, the CDR3 is TGTGCCAGTAGTCCAGGGACAGGGCGCGTATTAGGTCAGCCCCAGCATTTT. Translation: CASSPGTGRVLGQPQHF.

The genes are TRBV30 and TRBJ1-4; 8 positions agree with TRBD1. The ends lost 4 bases at V and 8 bases at J; junction bases unmatched: 15. This CDR3 contains 16 residues. The germline CDR1 and CDR2 sequences are GTSNPN and SVGIG (reference sequence). The CDR3 DNA reads as TGTGCCTGGAAGCTCAGGGGGCTCGTTGGAATGGAAAAACTGTTTTTT. Encoded protein: CAWKLRGLVGMEKLFF.

This sequence joins TRBV6-1 and TRBJ1-1, with unresolved D. In germline, CDR1 is MNHNS, CDR2 SASEGT. This CDR3 region has 13 residues. Trimming took 4 bases from V and 1 from J, leaving 7 bases between them. The CDR3 DNA reads TGTGCCAGCAGTGTTGTCGGGAACACTGAAGCTTTCTTT. This sequence encodes CASSVVGNTEAFF.

DNA for the CDR3: TGTGCCAGCAGTTTAATGGTTGGACAGGGGAGTCAGGCTGAGCAGTTCTTC. It is translated as CASSLMVGQGSQAEQFF. The V gene is TRBV28, the J gene TRBJ2-1, with 9 bases that match TRBD1. CDR3 length: 17 amino acids. CDR1 MDHEN and CDR2 SYDVKM come from the germline V gene. The V and J ends lost 2 bases and 9 bases, in that order; junction bases with no gene match: 14.

This chain joins TRBV6-1 and TRBJ2-7, with 10 bases aligning to TRBD2. CDR1 is MNHNS and CDR2 is SASEGT in the germline V gene. The CDR3 runs 14 residues. The V segment lost 6 bases and the J segment 1 base; nucleotides outside the gene matches: 3. As DNA, the CDR3 is TGTGCCAGCAGCCTTAGCGGGGGGTCCTACGAGCAGTACTTC. It translates to CASSLSGGSYEQYF.

This clone was picked up a small number of times. V and J are TRBV11-2 and TRBJ1-1; D gene uncertain. Germline V gene data show CDR1 as SGHAT and CDR2 as FQNNGV. V lost 5 bases, J lost 1 base, and 8 bases lay in between. The CDR3 is 13 residues long. CDR3 residues: CASSPRRNTEAFF. CDR3 nucleotides: TGTGCCAGCAGCCCTAGGAGGAACACTGAAGCTTTCTTT.

The chain links TRBV6-5 to TRBJ1-5, with 9 bases aligning to TRBD1. Germline values: CDR1 MNHEY, CDR2 SVGAGI. Trimming at V came to 5 bases and at J to 6 bases, leaving 5 bases not matched to a gene. This CDR3 spans 14 amino acids. This CDR3 reads CASSGGQGRQPQHF. Here the CDR3 DNA reads TGTGCCAGCAGTGGCGGACAGGGGCGTCAGCCCCAGCATTTT.

The V call is TRBV6-6, the J call TRBJ1-2; TRBD1 might be the D (6 bases). The CDR3 loop spans 13 amino acids. Trimming cost V 0 bases and J 5 bases, with 7 bases left between them. Germline CDR1 MNHNY, CDR2 SVGAGI (reference sequence). The chain's CDR3 is CASSYSRGYGYTF. DNA for the CDR3: TGTGCCAGCAGTTACTCGAGGGGGTATGGCTACACCTTC.

This clone was counted a single time. This chain uses TRBV7-3 with TRBJ1-1, with 7 bases lining up with TRBD1. The junction had 12 bases not matched to a gene; V was cut back by 0 bases and J by 5 bases. Germline CDR1 and CDR2: SGHTA and FQGTGA. The CDR3 contains 17 residues. The CDR3 spells CASSLTGAGGGETEAFF. Written as DNA, the CDR3 is TGTGCCAGCAGCTTAACGGGCGCGGGAGGGGGCGAAACTGAAGCTTTCTTT. The whole variable domain, filled in from reference TRBV7-3 and TRBJ1-1, reads GAGVSQTPSNKVTEKGKYVELRCDPISGHTALYWYRQSLGQGPEFLIYFQGTGAADDSGLPNDRFFAVRPEGSVSTLKIQRTERGDSAVYLCASSLTGAGGGETEAFFGQGTRLTVV.

V gene TRBV4-3 combines with J gene TRBJ2-1; no definite D call. The V end lost 0 bases, the J end lost 2 bases, and 8 bases lay between the germline ends. CDR1 and CDR2 (germline): LGHNA, YSLEER. This CDR3 region has 15 residues. CDR3 nucleotide sequence: TGCGCCAGCAGCCAAGATAATACCCCCTACAATGAGCAGTTCTTC. Translating it yields CASSQDNTPYNEQFF.

This chain joins TRBV10-1 and TRBJ2-1, with no clear D. V lost 0 bases and J 7 bases, leaving 7 bases between the germline ends. There are 13 residues in the CDR3. Germline CDR1 reads WNHNN; CDR2 reads SYGVQD (reference sequence). The CDR3 bases are TGCGCCAGCAGTGAGTCTTCCGTAAATGAGCAGTTCTTC. Its protein product is CASSESSVNEQFF.

V is TRBV4-2 and J is TRBJ2-6; tentatively, D is TRBD1 (5 bases). This CDR3 contains 17 residues. The germline V and J ends were trimmed by 1 base and 0 bases, with 10 bases remaining between them. Looked up from germline, CDR1 is LGHNA and CDR2 is YNFKEQ. This CDR3 is CASSQATASSGANVLTF. The CDR3 bases are TGTGCCAGCAGCCAAGCGACAGCAAGCTCTGGGGCCAACGTCCTGACTTTC.

This clone came up once. The CDR3 DNA is TGTGCCAGCAGTCGACACGGAACTAGCGCTGAGCAGTTCTTC. Translated, it gives CASSRHGTSAEQFF. J is TRBJ2-1 and V is TRBV7-2; TRBD2 aligns across 7 bases. This CDR3 region has 14 residues. Germline-derived CDR1 and CDR2 are SGHTA and FQGNSA. Trimming cost V 6 bases and J 9 bases; bases outside gene matches: 11.

This chain links TRBV2 with TRBJ1-2; D remains unclear. CDR1 SNHLY and CDR2 FYNNEI come from the germline V gene. Trimming took 3 bases from V and 0 from J, leaving 17 bases between them. This CDR3 is built from 17 residues. CDR3 DNA sequence: TGTGCCAGCAGTGATAAGGGATGGAGGTCTTCTAACTATGGCTACACCTTC. Its protein is CASSDKGWRSSNYGYTF.

The gene calls are TRBV28 and TRBJ1-2, with D perhaps TRBD1 (6 bases). The germline gives CDR1 MDHEN, CDR2 SYDVKM. This CDR3 comprises 15 residues. V was shortened by 5 bases and J by 4 bases, with 17 bases between the two germline ends. DNA of the CDR3: TGTGCCAGCAGTCCCCCCAGGGGCTACGGCTATGGCTACACCTTC. Amino acids: CASSPPRGYGYGYTF.